These 6 T cell receptor beta chains share one sample of origin, sequenced in a study of T cell responses to AZD1222 COVID-19 vaccine. Profiled with immunoSEQ multiplex PCR; TCRdb holds only in-frame clones, not every one. The sample includes some 95,000 clones, around 85% of them seen just once. Here the sequenced sample was peripheral blood, taken on day 0 of AZD1222 vaccination. The receptors derive from an adult in good health.

The CDR3 DNA sequence: TGTGCCAGCAGTTCAGGGTTCGCTGGGGCCAACGTCCTGACTTTC. This translates into CASSSGFAGANVLTF. The chain links TRBV2 to TRBJ2-6, with D perhaps matching TRBD1 (5 bases). Trimming stripped 5 bases from V and 2 bases from J, with 10 bases between. This CDR3 is 15 amino acids long. CDR1 is SNHLY and CDR2 is FYNNEI in the germline V gene. The full variable domain, completed using reference TRBV2 and TRBJ2-6, is EPEVTQTPSHQVTQMGQEVILRCVPISNHLYFYWYRQILGQKVEFLVSFYNNEISEKSEIFDDQFSVERPDGSNFTLKIRSTKLEDSAMYFCASSSGFAGANVLTFGAGSRLTVL.

The chain has TRBV24-1 and TRBJ1-2; 9 bases map to TRBD1. CDR1 KGHDR and CDR2 SFDVKD come from the germline V gene. The CDR3 loop spans 14 amino acids. With V trimmed by 3 bases and J by 8 bases, 6 bases remained unmatched. CDR3 DNA: TGTGCCACCAGTGATAACGGACAGGGGAGAGGCTACACCTTC. Protein: CATSDNGQGRGYTF.

The chain joins TRBV9 to TRBJ1-2; 8 nucleotides align to TRBD1. CDR1 and CDR2 (germline): SGDLS, YYNGEE. Trimming cost V 4 bases and J 5 bases; bases outside gene matches: 10. There are 15 residues in the CDR3. CDR3 coding DNA: TGTGCCAGCAGCCCCGGGGCAGGGGGCCGGTATGGCTACACCTTC. Protein sequence: CASSPGAGGRYGYTF.

The rearrangement joins TRBV6-1 to TRBJ2-7, with D unresolved. This CDR3 is 14 amino acids long. Germline V CDR1 and CDR2: MNHNS, SASEGT. V was cut by 3 bases and J by 3 bases, with 12 bases left in between. The CDR3 region is CASSDTAILYEQYF. The CDR3 bases are TGTGCCAGCAGTGATACAGCCATACTCTACGAGCAGTACTTC.

CDR3 sequence: CASSKRTGKAGELFF. Written as DNA, the CDR3 is TGTGCCAGCAGCAAGCGGACAGGGAAGGCCGGGGAGCTGTTTTTT. The chain uses TRBV5-4 and TRBJ2-2; 8 bases are a match to TRBD1. Germline V CDR1 and CDR2: SGHNT, YYREEE (reference sequence). V was pared by 4 bases and J by 6 bases, with 8 bases of the junction left unmatched. This CDR3 has 15 amino acids.

The rearrangement links TRBV5-4 to TRBJ2-7; D is possibly TRBD1 or TRBD2 (7 bases each). The germline V and J ends were trimmed by 4 bases and 2 bases, with 19 bases remaining between them. This CDR3 has 16 amino acids. CDR1 and CDR2 (germline): SGHNT, YYREEE (reference sequence). The CDR3 sequence is CASSPSGGTAAYEQYF. The CDR3 nucleotides are TGTGCCAGCAGCCCTTCCGGGGGGACAGCCGCCTACGAGCAGTACTTC.